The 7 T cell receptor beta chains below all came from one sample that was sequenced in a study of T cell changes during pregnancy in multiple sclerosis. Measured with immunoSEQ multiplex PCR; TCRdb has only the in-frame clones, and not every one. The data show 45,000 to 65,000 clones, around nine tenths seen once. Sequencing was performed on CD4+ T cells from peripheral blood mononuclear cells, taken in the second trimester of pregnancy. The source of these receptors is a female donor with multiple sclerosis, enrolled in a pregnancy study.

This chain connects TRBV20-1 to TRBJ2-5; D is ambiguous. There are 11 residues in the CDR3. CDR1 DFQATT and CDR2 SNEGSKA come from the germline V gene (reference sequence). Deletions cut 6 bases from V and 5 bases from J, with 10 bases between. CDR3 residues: CSARTRETQYF. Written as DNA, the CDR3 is TGCAGTGCCCGCACCAGGGAGACCCAGTACTTC.

The CDR3 DNA follows: TGTGCCAGCAGCCTGAACTGGGCTAGCGGGGAAGACGAGCAGTACTTC. This sequence encodes CASSLNWASGEDEQYF. The chain couples TRBV7-2 to TRBJ2-7; 9 nucleotides align to TRBD2. The germline CDR1 and CDR2 sequences are SGHTA and FQGNSA. V dropped 5 bases and J dropped 5; count of bases not matched to a gene: 13. The CDR3 has 16 amino acids.

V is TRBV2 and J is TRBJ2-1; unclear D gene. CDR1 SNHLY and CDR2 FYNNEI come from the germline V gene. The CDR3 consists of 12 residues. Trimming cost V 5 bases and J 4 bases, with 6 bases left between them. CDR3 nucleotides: TGTGCCAGCAGTCTACGTTACAATGAGCAGTTCTTC. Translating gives CASSLRYNEQFF.

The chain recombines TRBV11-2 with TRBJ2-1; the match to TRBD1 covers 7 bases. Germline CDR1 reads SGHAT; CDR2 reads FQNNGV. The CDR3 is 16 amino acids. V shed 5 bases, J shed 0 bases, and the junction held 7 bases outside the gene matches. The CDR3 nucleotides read TGTGCCAGCAGCCCATCCGGGACAGTCTCCTACAATGAGCAGTTCTTC. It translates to CASSPSGTVSYNEQFF.

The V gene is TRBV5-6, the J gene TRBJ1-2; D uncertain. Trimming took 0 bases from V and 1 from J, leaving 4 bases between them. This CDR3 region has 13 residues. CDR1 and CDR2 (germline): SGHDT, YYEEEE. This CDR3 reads CASSLGDNYGYTF. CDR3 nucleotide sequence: TGTGCCAGCAGCTTGGGAGATAACTATGGCTACACCTTC.

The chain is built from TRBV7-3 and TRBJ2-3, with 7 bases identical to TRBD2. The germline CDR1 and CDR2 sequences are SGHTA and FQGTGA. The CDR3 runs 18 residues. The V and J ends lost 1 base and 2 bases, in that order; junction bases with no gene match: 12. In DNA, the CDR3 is TGTGCCAGCAGCTTAAGAACGGCGGGAGTGAAGAACACAGATACGCAGTATTTT. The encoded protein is CASSLRTAGVKNTDTQYF. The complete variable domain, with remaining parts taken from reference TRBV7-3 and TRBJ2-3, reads GAGVSQTPSNKVTEKGKYVELRCDPISGHTALYWYRQSLGQGPEFLIYFQGTGAADDSGLPNDRFFAVRPEGSVSTLKIQRTERGDSAVYLCASSLRTAGVKNTDTQYFGPGTRLTVL.

This chain's CDR3 is CASSLALEGKQFF. The DNA for the CDR3 is TGTGCCAGCAGTTTAGCCCTGGAGGGGAAGCAGTTCTTC. The chain links TRBV28 to TRBJ2-1, with TRBD2 as a possible D gene (6 bases). From germline, CDR1 is MDHEN and CDR2 SYDVKM. V was shortened by 2 bases and J by 11 bases, with 13 bases between the two germline ends. This CDR3 has 13 residues.